The TCR beta chain under discussion was sequenced for a study of shared clonotypes between healthy human individuals (dated by TCRdb to about 2020). About the investigation overall: The cohort comprised a couple of women and a few men aged 18 to 49 years. For each donor, CD4 naive and CD4 memory were each given three plates, CD8 naive was given two plates, and CD8 memory was given one plate. The study deeply sequenced blood TCR repertoires of about 5 healthy adults to estimate repertoire size and the extent of clonotype sharing between individuals. Different laboratories and diverse techniques were used to prepare libraries and sequence TCR repertoires, to increase sequencing depth and limit assay-specific biases. Between about 0.94 and 8.9 billion PBMCs per donor were obtained by leukapheresis.

The CDR1 and CDR2 encoded by the germline V gene are MDHEN and SYDVKM. The CDR3 covers 15 residues, taking in both the cysteine and the phenylalanine. Only the CDR3 part of the read is kept: 45 bases, read in frame from the first base. Clipping removes 4 bases from V and 2 bases from J, with 4 as the unmatched junction base count. Using the deep immunoSEQ assay, multiplex PCR amplified TCR CDR3 regions from genomic DNA. For each cell subset, the extracted genomic DNA was distributed evenly across all wells of several immunoSEQ 96-well plates, and each plate served as one replicate. For sorted subsets, each replicate PCR was loaded with approximately 200 ng genomic DNA, equivalent to 25,000 to 30,000 T cell genomes. Purified libraries were quantified with a Qubit 3.0 fluorometer, sized on a Bioanalyzer 2100, and re-quantified with the KAPA Library Quantification kit. Every immunoSEQ 96-well plate was sequenced on a separate single-read 150-cycle Illumina NextSeq 550 flow cell. On the study's bioinformatics: Because the immunoSEQ output included only junctional sequences and no quality scores, the filtering could not be the same as the filtering used for full-length reads. Sequences were annotated with PyIR, a Python wrapper for IgBLAST v1.9, using IMGT germline references to assign V/J genes and CDR3. Reads were removed for weak V/J assignments (E-value above 1e-6), missing CDR3, stop codons, out-of-frame junctions, or ambiguous translated residues. A V3J clonotype was defined by an identical inferred V gene, J gene, and CDR3 amino acid sequence. Percentage overlap between repertoires was calculated by dividing the number of shared unique clonotypes by the size of the smaller repertoire. RTK rarefaction, the Chao1 estimator, and Recon v2.1 estimates of unobserved clonotypes were used to assess repertoire richness. For all TCRbeta clonotypes obtained by the gDNA method from a few donors, generation probabilities were computed with OLGA. This immuneACCESS table, as held by TCRdb, lists in-frame sequences with V and J called but not all clones. Of the missing ones, under half trace to an unresolved V gene in checked studies; the others have no known cause. For V, J and clone size, that table is used; D and trimming come from the DNA. This sample lists some 2.4 million clones; roughly 93% were detected once. Approximately 0.37% of the sample belongs to the ten largest clones.

Details on this clone: Its antigen is not yet known. Within one base of it there is no much larger clone, and no base qualities were kept.

What the research found in general, with its limitations: Compared with non-shared clonotypes, the clonotypes found in all four sorted-subset donors had higher generation probabilities. Rarefaction of sorted-subset datasets indicated incomplete sequencing despite the large sequencing depth. Only blood was sampled, and tissue TCR repertoires likely differ from those in blood. Across a few donors, about 4.5% of naive CD4, 3% to 4% of naive CD8, 2% to 2.5% of memory CD4, and approximately 0.4% of memory CD8 clonotypes were shared. The genetic and exposure-history diversity represented was limited by the small number of donors. Naive subsets generally had larger estimated clonotype richness than memory subsets did. Pairwise subsampling led to the expectation that sequencing depth would affect the degree of clonotype sharing among donors.

Donors were healthy HIV-negative adults with no recently reported acute infections or vaccinations. Every donor was a Caucasian adult residing in Nashville, Tennessee, USA. CD4+ T cells were enriched through magnetic negative selection, after which naive cells were positively selected on CD45RA and the remaining negative fraction served as the memory subset. After blood collection by leukapheresis, PBMCs were isolated using Ficoll-Histopaque density gradient centrifugation and then cryopreserved in the vapor phase of liquid nitrogen. Analytical flow cytometry was used to check the purity and quantity of each magnetically sorted T cell population. Genomic DNA was isolated from each sorted fraction and quantified by UV absorbance on a Nanodrop 2000c.

Sequencing was performed on naive CD4+ T cells from PBMCs. The cell subset or site label on this specimen signifies: CD45RA+ positively selected. This receptor chain uses TRBV28 and TRBJ1-2; TRBD1 agrees with 10 junctional bases. The receptor was isolated from a man aged 18-30 years in good health. Some clones in this sample may be carry-over from other donors' samples. The CDR3 has the sequence CASSSGQGWNYGYTF. In nucleotides, the sequence is TGTGCCAGCAGTTCGGGACAGGGGTGGAACTATGGCTACACCTTC.